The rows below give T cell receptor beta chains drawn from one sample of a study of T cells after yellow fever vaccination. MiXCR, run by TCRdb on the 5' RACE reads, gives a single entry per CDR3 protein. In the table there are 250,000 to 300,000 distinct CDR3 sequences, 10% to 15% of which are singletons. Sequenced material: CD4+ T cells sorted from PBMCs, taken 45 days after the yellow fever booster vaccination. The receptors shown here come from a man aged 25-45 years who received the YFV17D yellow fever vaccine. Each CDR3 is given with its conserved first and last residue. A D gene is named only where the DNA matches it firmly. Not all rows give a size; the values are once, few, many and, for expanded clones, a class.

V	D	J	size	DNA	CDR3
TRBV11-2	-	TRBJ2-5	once	TGTTCCAGCAGCCCCCTCCTGCCTTATGAGACCCAGTACTTC	CSSSPLLPYETQYF
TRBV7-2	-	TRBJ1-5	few	TGTGCCAGCAGCGGATGGGGGTCAAATCAGCCCCAGCATTTT	CASSGWGSNQPQHF
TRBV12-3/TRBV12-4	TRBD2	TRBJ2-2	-	TGTGCCAGCAGTTGGGGGGGGGTAGGCACCGGGGAGCTGTTTTTT	CASSWGGVGTGELFF
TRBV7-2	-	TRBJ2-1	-	TGTGCCAGCAGCCCCCGGATGGCTGGGAATGAGCAGTTCTTC	CASSPRMAGNEQFF
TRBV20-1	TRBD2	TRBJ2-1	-	TGCAGTGCCGGAAACCCAACTAGCGGGAGGGTCAATGAGCAGTTCTTC	CSAGNPTSGRVNEQFF
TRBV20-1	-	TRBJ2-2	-	TGCAGTGCTAGTAGGGGACCGGGACGGGACGGGGAGCTGTTTTTT	CSASRGPGRDGELFF
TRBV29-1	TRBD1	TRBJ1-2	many	TGCAGCGTCCGGGACAGGGTCTATGGCTACACCTTC	CSVRDRVYGYTF
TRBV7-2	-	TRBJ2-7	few	TGTGCCAGCAGCCCCCGGGGGCCAACCGCCTACGAGCAGTACTTC	CASSPRGPTAYEQYF
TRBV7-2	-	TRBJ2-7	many	TGTGCCAGCAGTTCCGGTCTAACCTACGAGCAGTACTTC	CASSSGLTYEQYF
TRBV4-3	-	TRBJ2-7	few	TGCGCCAGCAGCCAAGATCGAGGGTCTGACGAGCAGTACTTC	CASSQDRGSDEQYF
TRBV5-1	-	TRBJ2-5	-	TGCGCCAGCAGCTTTTTGGGGGCCCAAGAGACCCAGTACTTC	CASSFLGAQETQYF
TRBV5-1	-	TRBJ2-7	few	TGCGCCAGCAGCTTGGCCTACGGCAGGGAGACCCACTTC	CASSLAYGRETHF
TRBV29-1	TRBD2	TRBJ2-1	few	TGCAGCGTCGATGGACTAGCGGGAGTTGATGAGCAGTTCTTC	CSVDGLAGVDEQFF
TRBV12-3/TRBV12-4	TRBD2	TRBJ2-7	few	TGTGCCAGTGGCAACGGGAGGGTCTCCTACGAGCAGTACTTC	CASGNGRVSYEQYF
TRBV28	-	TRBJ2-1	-	TGTGCCAGCAGTTTGACGAGAGGACCGCAGTTCTTC	CASSLTRGPQFF
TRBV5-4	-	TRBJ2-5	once	TGTGCCAGCAGCTTGAGAGGGGAGGAGACCCAGTACTTC	CASSLRGEETQYF
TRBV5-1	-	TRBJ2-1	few	TGCGCCAGCAGCCCCGAGGGGCGGTATGAGCAGTTCTTC	CASSPEGRYEQFF
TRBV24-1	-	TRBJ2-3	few	TGTGCCACCTCGGACGGGGGCACAGATACGCAGTATTTT	CATSDGGTDTQYF
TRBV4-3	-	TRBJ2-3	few	TGCGCCAGCAGCCCATCTCTATGGGAAAGCACAGATACGCAGTATTTT	CASSPSLWESTDTQYF
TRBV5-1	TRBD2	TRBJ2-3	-	TGCGCCAGCAGGAGGACTAGCGGGAGCGGGCCAGATACGCAGTATTTT	CASRRTSGSGPDTQYF
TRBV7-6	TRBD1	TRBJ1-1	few	TGTGCCAGCAGACTAGAGGGCCGACAGGGTCCAGACACTGAAGCTTTCTTT	CASRLEGRQGPDTEAFF
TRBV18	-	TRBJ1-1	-	TGTGCCAGCTCACCCTACAGTGTGGGGAACACTGAAGCTTTCTTT	CASSPYSVGNTEAFF
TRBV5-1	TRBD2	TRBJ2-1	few	TGCGCCAGCAGCTTGGCCCTAGCGGGAGGCTCCTACAATGAGCAGTTCTTC	CASSLALAGGSYNEQFF
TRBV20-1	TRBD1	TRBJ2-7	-	TGCAGTGCTAGAGCCCCTGGGACAGCAACCTACGAGCAGTACTTC	CSARAPGTATYEQYF
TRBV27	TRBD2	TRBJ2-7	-	TGTGCCAGCAAAAGGAGGGCCGGGACTAGCGCGTCTTACGAGCAGTACTTC	CASKRRAGTSASYEQYF
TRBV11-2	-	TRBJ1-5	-	TGTGCCAGCAGCTTAATGATGGGCGGCAATCAGCCCCAGCATTTT	CASSLMMGGNQPQHF
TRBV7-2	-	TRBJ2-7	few	TGTGCCAGCAGCCCCCTGGTTGGGGCAATTTACGAGCAGTACTTC	CASSPLVGAIYEQYF
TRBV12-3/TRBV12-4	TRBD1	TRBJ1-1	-	TGTGCCAGCAGACTAACGACAGGGGCCAACACTGAAGCTTTCTTT	CASRLTTGANTEAFF
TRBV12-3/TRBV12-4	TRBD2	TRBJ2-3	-	TGTGCCAGCAGTCCTGGACTAGCCCACACAGATACGCAGTATTTT	CASSPGLAHTDTQYF
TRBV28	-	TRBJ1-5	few	TGTGCCAGCAGTTTACCCCGAGCAGTAAGTACGCCCCAGCATTTT	CASSLPRAVSTPQHF
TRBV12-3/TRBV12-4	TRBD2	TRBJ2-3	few	TGTGCCAGCAGTGATCCAGCGGGAGGATCAGATACGCAGTATTTT	CASSDPAGGSDTQYF
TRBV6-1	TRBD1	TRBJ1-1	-	TGTGCCAGCAGTAGGGACAGGGGAGCTTTGGCTTTCTTT	CASSRDRGALAFF
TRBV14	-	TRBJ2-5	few	TGTGCCAGCAGCCAAGATCCGACAATTGGGACCCAGTACTTC	CASSQDPTIGTQYF
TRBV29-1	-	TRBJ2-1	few	TGCAGCGTAGCCTCCGGGACCCACGGACCGAATGAGCAGTTCTTC	CSVASGTHGPNEQFF
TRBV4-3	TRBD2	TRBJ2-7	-	TGCGCCAGCAGCCAAGACATGGGCGGGAGTCCTTACGAGCAGTACTTC	CASSQDMGGSPYEQYF
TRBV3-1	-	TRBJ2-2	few	TGTGCCAGCAGCCCCCTGCGGACGAACACCGGGGAGCTGTTTTTT	CASSPLRTNTGELFF
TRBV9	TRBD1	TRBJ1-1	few	TGTGCCAGCAGCGTAGCAGGGGGCGTGAACACTGAAGCTTTCTTT	CASSVAGGVNTEAFF
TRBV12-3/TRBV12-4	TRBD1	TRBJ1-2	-	TGTGCCAGCAGGGGGACAGGGGCTGGCTACACCTTC	CASRGTGAGYTF
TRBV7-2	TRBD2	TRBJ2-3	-	TGTGCCAGCAGCTTACAAGCGGGAGGACGACAGTATTTT	CASSLQAGGRQYF
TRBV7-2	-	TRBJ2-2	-	TGTGCCAGCAGTCCCTTTATACCCGGGGAGCTGTTTTTT	CASSPFIPGELFF
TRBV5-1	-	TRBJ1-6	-	TGCGCCAGCAGTGCGTCGGGACATCATAATTCACCCCTCCACTTT	CASSASGHHNSPLHF
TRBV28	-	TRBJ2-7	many	TGTGCCAGCAGTTTAGAGGGGGGAAGCTACGAGCAGTACTTC	CASSLEGGSYEQYF
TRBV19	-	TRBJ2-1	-	TGTGCCAGTAGTATACGTGGACCCTGGACGGGTACCAATGAGCAGTTCTTC	CASSIRGPWTGTNEQFF
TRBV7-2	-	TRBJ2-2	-	TGTGCCAGCAGCAACAGGACGACCCCAACCGGGGAGCTGTTTTTT	CASSNRTTPTGELFF
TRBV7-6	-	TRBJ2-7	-	TGTGCCAGCAGCCGCGACAGACGACCCTACGAGCAGTACTTC	CASSRDRRPYEQYF
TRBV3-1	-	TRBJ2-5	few	TGTGCCAGCAGCCACGACGTGGGGACCCAGTACTTC	CASSHDVGTQYF
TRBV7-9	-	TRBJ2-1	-	TGTGCCAGCAGCCCAGGACTAACGGGGCCCAATGAGCAGTTCTTC	CASSPGLTGPNEQFF
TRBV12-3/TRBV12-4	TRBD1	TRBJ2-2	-	TGTGCCAGCAGTCGTAAGGGACAGTCGAACACCGGGGAGCTGTTTTTT	CASSRKGQSNTGELFF
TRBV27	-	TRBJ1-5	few	TGTGCCAGCAGTTTAACCCTGGAATCAGCAGGCCAGCATTTT	CASSLTLESAGQHF
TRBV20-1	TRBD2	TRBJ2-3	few	TGCAGTGCCGGAGCGGGAGTAGGCACAGATACGCAGTATTTT	CSAGAGVGTDTQYF
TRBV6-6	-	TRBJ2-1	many	TGTGCCAGCAGCCAAGACAGCAATGAGCAGTTCTTC	CASSQDSNEQFF
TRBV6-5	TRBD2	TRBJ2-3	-	TGTGCCAGCAGTTATGGCGGGAGCGCAGATACGCAGTATTTT	CASSYGGSADTQYF